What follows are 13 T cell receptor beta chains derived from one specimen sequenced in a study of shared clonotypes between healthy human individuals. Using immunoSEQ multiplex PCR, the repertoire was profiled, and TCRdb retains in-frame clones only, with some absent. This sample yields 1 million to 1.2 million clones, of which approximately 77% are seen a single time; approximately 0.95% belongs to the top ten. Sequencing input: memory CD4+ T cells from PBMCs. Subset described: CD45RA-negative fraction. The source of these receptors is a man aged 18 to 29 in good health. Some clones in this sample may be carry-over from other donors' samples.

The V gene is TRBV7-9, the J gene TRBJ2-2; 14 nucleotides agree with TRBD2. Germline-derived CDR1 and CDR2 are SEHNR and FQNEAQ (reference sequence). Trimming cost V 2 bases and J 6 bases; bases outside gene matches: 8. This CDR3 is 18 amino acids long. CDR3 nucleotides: TGTGCCAGCAGCTTAACGTTAAGGGGACTAGCGGGAGCCGGGGAGCTGTTTTTT. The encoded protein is CASSLTLRGLAGAGELFF.

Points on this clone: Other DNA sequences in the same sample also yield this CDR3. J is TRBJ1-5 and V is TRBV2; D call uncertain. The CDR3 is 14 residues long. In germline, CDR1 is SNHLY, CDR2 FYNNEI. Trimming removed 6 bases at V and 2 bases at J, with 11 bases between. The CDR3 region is CASSPTGGNQPQHF. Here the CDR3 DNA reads TGTGCCAGCAGCCCTACTGGGGGCAATCAGCCCCAGCATTTT.

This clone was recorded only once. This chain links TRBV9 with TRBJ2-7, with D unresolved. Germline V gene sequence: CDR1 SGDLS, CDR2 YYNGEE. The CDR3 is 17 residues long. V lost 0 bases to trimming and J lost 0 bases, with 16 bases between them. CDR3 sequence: CASSVAPWSPTSYEQYF. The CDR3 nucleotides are TGTGCCAGCAGCGTAGCTCCCTGGTCTCCGACCTCCTACGAGCAGTACTTC.

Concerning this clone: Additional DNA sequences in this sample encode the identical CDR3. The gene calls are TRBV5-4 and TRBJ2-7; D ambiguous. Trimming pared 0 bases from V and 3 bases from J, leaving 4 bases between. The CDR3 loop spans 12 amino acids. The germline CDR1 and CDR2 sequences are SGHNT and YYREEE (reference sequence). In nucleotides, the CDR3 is TGTGCCAGCAGCTTGGAGGGCTACGAGCAGTACTTC. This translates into CASSLEGYEQYF.

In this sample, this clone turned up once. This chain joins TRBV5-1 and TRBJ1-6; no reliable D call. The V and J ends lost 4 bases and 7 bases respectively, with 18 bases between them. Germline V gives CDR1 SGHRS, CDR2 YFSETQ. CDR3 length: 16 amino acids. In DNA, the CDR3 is TGCGCCAGCAGCCCCCTTGGCTGGAGAGGAAATTCACCCCTCCACTTT. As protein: CASSPLGWRGNSPLHF.

DNA for the CDR3: TGTGCCAGCAGCCCCAGCGGGAACGAAGATACGCAGTATTTT. Protein: CASSPSGNEDTQYF. This chain links TRBV7-3 with TRBJ2-3, with TRBD2 matching over 7 bases. There are 14 residues in the CDR3. V shed 5 bases and J 5 bases; nucleotides not matched to a gene: 7. Germline CDR1 SGHTA, CDR2 FQGTGA.

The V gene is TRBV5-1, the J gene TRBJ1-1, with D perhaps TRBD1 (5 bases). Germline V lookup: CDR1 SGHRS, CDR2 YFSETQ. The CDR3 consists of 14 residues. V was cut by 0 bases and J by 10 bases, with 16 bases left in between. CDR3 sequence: CASSLAGGDGRAFF. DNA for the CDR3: TGCGCCAGCAGCTTGGCCGGGGGGGACGGCAGAGCTTTCTTT.

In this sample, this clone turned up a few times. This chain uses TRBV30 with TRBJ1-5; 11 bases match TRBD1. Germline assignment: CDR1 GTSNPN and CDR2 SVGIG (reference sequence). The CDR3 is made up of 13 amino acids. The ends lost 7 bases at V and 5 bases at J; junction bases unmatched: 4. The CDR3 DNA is TGTGCCTCGGACAGGGGGCCGTATCAGCCCCAGCATTTT. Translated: CASDRGPYQPQHF.

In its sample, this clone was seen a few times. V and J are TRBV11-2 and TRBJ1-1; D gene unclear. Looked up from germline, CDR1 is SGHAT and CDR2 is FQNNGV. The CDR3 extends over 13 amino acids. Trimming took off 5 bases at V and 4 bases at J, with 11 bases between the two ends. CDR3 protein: CASSPVGFTEAFF. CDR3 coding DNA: TGTGCCAGCAGCCCAGTAGGGTTCACTGAAGCTTTCTTT. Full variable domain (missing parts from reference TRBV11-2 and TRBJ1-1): EAGVAQSPRYKIIEKRQSVAFWCNPISGHATLYWYQQILGQGPKLLIQFQNNGVVDDSQLPKDRFSAERLKGVDSTLKIQPAKLEDSAVYLCASSPVGFTEAFFGQGTRLTVV.

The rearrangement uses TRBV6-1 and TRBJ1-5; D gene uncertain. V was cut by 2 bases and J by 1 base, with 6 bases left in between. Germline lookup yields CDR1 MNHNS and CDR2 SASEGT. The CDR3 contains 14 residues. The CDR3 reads CASSENGSNQPQHF. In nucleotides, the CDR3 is TGTGCCAGCAGTGAAAACGGAAGCAATCAGCCCCAGCATTTT.

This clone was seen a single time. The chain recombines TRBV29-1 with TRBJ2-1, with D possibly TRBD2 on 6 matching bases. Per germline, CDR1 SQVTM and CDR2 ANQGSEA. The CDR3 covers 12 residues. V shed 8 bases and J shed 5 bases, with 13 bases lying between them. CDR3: CSTSSGNNEQFF. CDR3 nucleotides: TGCAGCACCAGTAGCGGAAACAATGAGCAGTTCTTC.

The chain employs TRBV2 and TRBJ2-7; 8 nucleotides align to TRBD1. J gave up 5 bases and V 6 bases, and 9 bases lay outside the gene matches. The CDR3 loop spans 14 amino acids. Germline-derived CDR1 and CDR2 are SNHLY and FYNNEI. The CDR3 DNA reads TGTGCCAGCAGGTGGAACAGGGGGGTCCACGAGCAGTACTTC. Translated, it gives CASRWNRGVHEQYF.

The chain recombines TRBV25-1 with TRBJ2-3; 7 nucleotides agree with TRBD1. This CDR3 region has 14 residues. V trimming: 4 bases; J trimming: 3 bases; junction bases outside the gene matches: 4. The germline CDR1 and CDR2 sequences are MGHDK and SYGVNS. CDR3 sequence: CASSARQGTDTQYF. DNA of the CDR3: TGTGCCAGCAGTGCCCGACAGGGAACAGATACGCAGTATTTT.